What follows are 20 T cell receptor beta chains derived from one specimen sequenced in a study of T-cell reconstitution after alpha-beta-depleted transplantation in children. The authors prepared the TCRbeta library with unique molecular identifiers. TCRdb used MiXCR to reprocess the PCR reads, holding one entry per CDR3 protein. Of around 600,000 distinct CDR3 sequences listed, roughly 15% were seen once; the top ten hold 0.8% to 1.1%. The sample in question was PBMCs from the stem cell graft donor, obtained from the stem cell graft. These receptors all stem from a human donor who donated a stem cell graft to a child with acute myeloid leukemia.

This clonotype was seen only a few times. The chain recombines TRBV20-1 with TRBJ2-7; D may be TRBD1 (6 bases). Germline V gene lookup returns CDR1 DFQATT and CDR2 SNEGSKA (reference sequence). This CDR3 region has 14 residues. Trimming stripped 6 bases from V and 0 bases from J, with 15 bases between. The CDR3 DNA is TGCAGTGCCATGGACAGCACCAGCTCCTACGAGCAGTACTTC. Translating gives CSAMDSTSSYEQYF.

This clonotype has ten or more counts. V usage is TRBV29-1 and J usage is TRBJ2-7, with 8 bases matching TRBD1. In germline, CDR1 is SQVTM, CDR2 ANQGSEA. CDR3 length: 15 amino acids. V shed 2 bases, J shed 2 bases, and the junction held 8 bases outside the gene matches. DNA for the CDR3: TGCAGCGTTGAAAAGGACGACAGGGGAACCTACGAGCAGTACTTC. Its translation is CSVEKDDRGTYEQYF.

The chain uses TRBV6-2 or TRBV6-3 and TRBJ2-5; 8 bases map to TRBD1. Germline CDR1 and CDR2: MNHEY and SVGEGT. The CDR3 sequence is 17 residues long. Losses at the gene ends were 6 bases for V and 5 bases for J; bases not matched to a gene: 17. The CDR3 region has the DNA TGTGCCAGCAGCCAACCTCCCCCCGTGACAGGGGTGGAGACCCAGTACTTC. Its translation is CASSQPPPVTGVETQYF.

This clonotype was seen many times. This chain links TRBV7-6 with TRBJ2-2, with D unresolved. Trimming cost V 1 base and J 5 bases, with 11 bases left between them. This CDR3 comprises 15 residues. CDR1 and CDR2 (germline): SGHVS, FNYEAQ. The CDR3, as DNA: TGTGCCAGCAGCTTAGACGGCGGCCGGACCGGGGAGCTGTTTTTT. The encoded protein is CASSLDGGRTGELFF.

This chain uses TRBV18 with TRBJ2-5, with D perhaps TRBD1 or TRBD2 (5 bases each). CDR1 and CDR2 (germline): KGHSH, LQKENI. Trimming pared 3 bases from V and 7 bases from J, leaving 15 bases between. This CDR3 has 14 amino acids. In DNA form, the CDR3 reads TGTGCCAGCTCACCGACAGACTATTTGCGGACCCAGTACTTC. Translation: CASSPTDYLRTQYF.

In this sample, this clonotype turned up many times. In DNA form, the CDR3 reads TGCAGTGCTACTGTGGGGACAGGGGCCCCTGTTGCGGAGCAGTTCTTC. Its protein product is CSATVGTGAPVAEQFF. The V and J genes are TRBV20-1 and TRBJ2-1; 10 positions match TRBD1. Losses at the gene ends were 4 bases for V and 10 bases for J; bases not matched to a gene: 16. The CDR3 runs to 16 residues. Germline lookup yields CDR1 DFQATT and CDR2 SNEGSKA (reference sequence).

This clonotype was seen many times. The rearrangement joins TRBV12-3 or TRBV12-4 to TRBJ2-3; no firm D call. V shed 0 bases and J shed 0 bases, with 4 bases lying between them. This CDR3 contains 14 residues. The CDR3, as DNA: TGTGCCAGCAGTTTAGCGTTTAGCACAGATACGCAGTATTTT. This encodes CASSLAFSTDTQYF.

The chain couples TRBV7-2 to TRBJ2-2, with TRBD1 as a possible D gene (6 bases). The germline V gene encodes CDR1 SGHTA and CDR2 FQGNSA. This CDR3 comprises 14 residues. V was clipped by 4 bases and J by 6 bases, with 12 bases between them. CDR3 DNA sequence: TGTGCCAGCAGCTGGGGGCCTAACGCCGGGGAGCTGTTTTTT. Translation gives CASSWGPNAGELFF.

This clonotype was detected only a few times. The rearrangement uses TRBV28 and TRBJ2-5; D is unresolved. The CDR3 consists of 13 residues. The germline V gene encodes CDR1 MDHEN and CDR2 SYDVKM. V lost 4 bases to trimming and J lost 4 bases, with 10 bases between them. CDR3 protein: CASSYGTPETQYF. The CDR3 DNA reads TGTGCCAGCAGTTACGGAACCCCAGAGACCCAGTACTTC.

CDR3 coding DNA: TGTGCCAGCAGAACTAGCGGGTCCGGACAGACCCAGTACTTC. This gives the protein CASRTSGSGQTQYF. This sequence joins TRBV7-2 and TRBJ2-5; the match to TRBD2 covers 9 bases. The CDR3 spans 14 residues. In germline, CDR1 is SGHTA, CDR2 FQGNSA. V lost 6 bases and J lost 6; bases outside the gene matches: 8.

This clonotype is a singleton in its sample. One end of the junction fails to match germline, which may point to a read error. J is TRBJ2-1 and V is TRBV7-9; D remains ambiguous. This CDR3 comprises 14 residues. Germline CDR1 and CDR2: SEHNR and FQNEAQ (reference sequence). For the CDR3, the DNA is TGTGCCAGCAGCTTAGGTGCCTCCCACAATGAGCAGTTCTTC. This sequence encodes CASSLGASHNEQFF.

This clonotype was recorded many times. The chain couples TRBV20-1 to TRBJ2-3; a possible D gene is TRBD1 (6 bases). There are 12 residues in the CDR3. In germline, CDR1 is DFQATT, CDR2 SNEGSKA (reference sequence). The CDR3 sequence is CSGEGGPDTQYF. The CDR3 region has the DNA TGCAGCGGCGAAGGGGGACCAGATACGCAGTATTTT.

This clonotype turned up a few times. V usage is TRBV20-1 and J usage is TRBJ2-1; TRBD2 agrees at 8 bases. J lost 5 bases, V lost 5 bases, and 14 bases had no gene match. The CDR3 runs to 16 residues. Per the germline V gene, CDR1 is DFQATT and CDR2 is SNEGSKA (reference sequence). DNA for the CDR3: TGCAGTGCTCCCCGGCTTTCAGCGGGGGCTAACAATGAGCAGTTCTTC. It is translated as CSAPRLSAGANNEQFF.

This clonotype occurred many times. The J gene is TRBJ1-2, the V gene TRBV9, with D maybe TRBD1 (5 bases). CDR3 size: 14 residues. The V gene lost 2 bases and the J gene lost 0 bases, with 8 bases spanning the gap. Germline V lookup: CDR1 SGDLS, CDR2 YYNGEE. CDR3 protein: CASSVAGTNYGYTF. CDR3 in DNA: TGTGCCAGCAGCGTTGCAGGGACTAACTATGGCTACACCTTC.

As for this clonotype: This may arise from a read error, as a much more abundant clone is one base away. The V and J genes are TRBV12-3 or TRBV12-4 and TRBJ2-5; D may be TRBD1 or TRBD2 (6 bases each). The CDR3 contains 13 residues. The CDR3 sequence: CASSSPGAETHYF. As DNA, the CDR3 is TGTGCCAGCAGTTCCCCGGGGGCGGAGACCCATTACTTC.

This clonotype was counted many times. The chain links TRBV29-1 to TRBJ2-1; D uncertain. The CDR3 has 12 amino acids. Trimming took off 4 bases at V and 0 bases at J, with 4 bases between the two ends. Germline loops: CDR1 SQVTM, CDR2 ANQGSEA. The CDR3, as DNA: TGCAGCGTTGTGGTCTCCTACAATGAGCAGTTCTTC. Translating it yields CSVVVSYNEQFF.

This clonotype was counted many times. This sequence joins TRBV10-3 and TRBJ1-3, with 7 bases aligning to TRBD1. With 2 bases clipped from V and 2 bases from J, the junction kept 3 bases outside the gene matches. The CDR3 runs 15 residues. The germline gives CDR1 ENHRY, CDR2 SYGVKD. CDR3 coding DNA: TGTGCCATCAGTGAGGGACAGGACGCTGGAAACACCATATATTTT. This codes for CAISEGQDAGNTIYF.

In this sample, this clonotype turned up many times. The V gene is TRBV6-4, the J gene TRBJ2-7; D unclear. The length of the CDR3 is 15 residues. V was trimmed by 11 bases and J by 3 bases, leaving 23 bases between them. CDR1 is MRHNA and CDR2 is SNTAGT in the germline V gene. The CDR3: CAYRKVRNRFYEQYF. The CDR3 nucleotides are TGTGCCTATCGGAAGGTCCGCAACCGATTCTACGAGCAGTACTTC.

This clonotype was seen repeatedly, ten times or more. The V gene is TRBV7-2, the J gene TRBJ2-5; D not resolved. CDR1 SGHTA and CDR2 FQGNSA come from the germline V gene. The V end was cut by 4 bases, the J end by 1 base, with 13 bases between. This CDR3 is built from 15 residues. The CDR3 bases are TGTGCCAGCAGCTCCGGACCTCTACCCCAAGAGACCCAGTACTTC. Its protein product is CASSSGPLPQETQYF. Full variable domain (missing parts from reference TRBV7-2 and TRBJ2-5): GAGVSQSPSNKVTEKGKDVELRCDPISGHTALYWYRQSLGQGLEFLIYFQGNSAPDKSGLPSDRFSAERTGGSVSTLTIQRTQQEDSAVYLCASSSGPLPQETQYFGPGTRLLVL.

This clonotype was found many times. The CDR3 protein is CASSLAPDRENTEAFF. The CDR3 DNA reads as TGTGCCAGCAGCTTAGCCCCTGACAGGGAGAACACTGAAGCTTTCTTT. The V and J genes are TRBV13 and TRBJ1-1, with 7 bases aligning to TRBD1. With V trimmed by 1 base and J by 1 base, 6 bases remained unmatched. This CDR3 spans 16 amino acids. Germline assignment: CDR1 PRHDT and CDR2 FYEKMQ (reference sequence).